A selection of T cell receptor beta chains follows, all from one sample in a study of response to subunit inactivated influenza vaccine. MiXCR, applied by TCRdb to the RT-PCR reads, yields one record per CDR3 protein. In the table there are around 760,000 distinct CDR3 sequences, about 14% of which are singletons. The source material was PBMCs from blood, sampled 14 days before vaccination. The receptors originated from a man aged 45 to 65 who received an inactivated influenza vaccine. Each CDR3 is given with its conserved first and last residue. The order of the fields is V gene, D gene, J gene, clone size, CDR3 protein, CDR3 DNA. A D gene is named only where the DNA matches it firmly. A row's size may be missing; if present it is once, few, many or a size class.

v_call: TRBV2
d_call: TRBD2
j_call: TRBJ2-1
clone_size: few
cdr3_aa: CASSSTAGATEQFF
cdr3_nt: TGTGCCAGCAGTTCCACAGCGGGAGCCACTGAGCAGTTCTTC

v_call: TRBV20-1
d_call: .
j_call: TRBJ1-6
clone_size: .
cdr3_aa: CSARDRSSYNSPLHF
cdr3_nt: TGCAGTGCTAGAGATCGGAGCTCCTATAATTCACCCCTCCACTTT

v_call: TRBV19
d_call: .
j_call: TRBJ1-1
clone_size: few
cdr3_aa: CASSWQFLAEAFF
cdr3_nt: TGTGCCAGTAGTTGGCAGTTTTTGGCTGAAGCTTTCTTT

v_call: TRBV20-1
d_call: TRBD2
j_call: TRBJ2-7
clone_size: .
cdr3_aa: CSAVGGLAGYEQYF
cdr3_nt: TGCAGTGCAGTCGGGGGACTAGCAGGGTACGAGCAGTACTTC

v_call: TRBV7-2
d_call: .
j_call: TRBJ2-2
clone_size: many
cdr3_aa: CASSGQNTGELFF
cdr3_nt: TGTGCCAGCAGCGGACAGAACACCGGGGAGCTGTTTTTT

v_call: TRBV28
d_call: .
j_call: TRBJ2-7
clone_size: few
cdr3_aa: CASSFAHYEQYF
cdr3_nt: TGTGCCAGCAGTTTTGCACACTACGAGCAGTACTTC

v_call: TRBV12-3/TRBV12-4
d_call: .
j_call: TRBJ2-1
clone_size: .
cdr3_aa: CACHASRRRGEQFF
cdr3_nt: TGTGCCTGTCATGCTAGCCGAAGACGAGGTGAGCAGTTCTTC

v_call: TRBV29-1
d_call: TRBD1
j_call: TRBJ2-2
clone_size: .
cdr3_aa: CSVMRTGTGELFF
cdr3_nt: TGCAGCGTGATGAGGACAGGGACCGGGGAGCTGTTTTTT

v_call: TRBV2
d_call: TRBD1
j_call: TRBJ2-2
clone_size: few
cdr3_aa: CASSPYRGTGELFF
cdr3_nt: TGTGCCAGCAGCCCCTACAGGGGCACCGGGGAGCTGTTTTTT

v_call: TRBV29-1
d_call: .
j_call: TRBJ1-5
clone_size: .
cdr3_aa: CSVVTASSGSQPQHF
cdr3_nt: TGCAGCGTGGTCACCGCCTCCTCGGGGAGTCAGCCCCAGCATTTT

v_call: TRBV3-1
d_call: .
j_call: TRBJ2-2
clone_size: few
cdr3_aa: CASSQRRQGGTGELFF
cdr3_nt: TGTGCCAGCAGCCAACGACGTCAGGGGGGCACCGGGGAGCTGTTTTTT

v_call: TRBV4-3
d_call: TRBD2
j_call: TRBJ2-1
clone_size: many
cdr3_aa: CASSQDGQTSGLYNEQFF
cdr3_nt: TGCGCCAGCAGCCAAGATGGCCAAACTAGCGGCCTCTACAATGAGCAGTTCTTC

v_call: TRBV28
d_call: .
j_call: TRBJ1-5
clone_size: .
cdr3_aa: CASSLLSGWGGNQPQHF
cdr3_nt: TGTGCCAGCAGTTTATTATCGGGTTGGGGCGGCAATCAGCCCCAGCATTTT

v_call: TRBV29-1
d_call: .
j_call: TRBJ1-2
clone_size: .
cdr3_aa: CSVEDPRTYGYTF
cdr3_nt: TGCAGCGTTGAAGATCCCCGGACCTATGGCTACACCTTC